These 23 T cell receptor beta chains share one sample of origin, sequenced in a study of OX40 agonist ivuxolimab in advanced cancers. The data were produced by immunoSEQ multiplex PCR, yet TCRdb's version contains in-frame clones alone and is incomplete. The sample contains 20,000 or so clones, approximately 90% of which appear only once. Here the sequenced sample was CD4+ or CD8+ T cells sorted from blood, taken in a trial of the OX40 agonist ivuxolimab. Source of these receptors: an adult with an advanced solid tumor such as melanoma, head and neck, liver or kidney cancer.

J is TRBJ1-1 and V is TRBV10-2; D unresolved. V dropped 4 bases and J dropped 0 bases, with 9 bases sitting between them. This CDR3 comprises 14 residues. Germline V CDR1 and CDR2: WSHSY, SAAADI. CDR3 coding DNA: TGCGCCAGCAGTGTTGGCAGTCTGAACACTGAAGCTTTCTTT. It codes for CASSVGSLNTEAFF.

The chain employs TRBV11-2 and TRBJ2-3; D may be TRBD1 or TRBD2 (6 bases each). CDR1 and CDR2 (germline): SGHAT, FQNNGV. Between the trimmed V and J ends, which lost 5 bases and 4 bases, there was a span of 13 bases. The CDR3 consists of 14 residues. The CDR3: CASSQGTGADTQYF. The CDR3 bases are TGTGCCAGCAGCCAGGGGACGGGGGCAGATACGCAGTATTTT.

The chain joins TRBV6-6 to TRBJ2-7; 11 nucleotides align to TRBD2. The CDR3 runs 15 residues. V trimming: 5 bases; J trimming: 7 bases; junction bases outside the gene matches: 10. Per germline, CDR1 MNHNY and CDR2 SVGAGI (reference sequence). The CDR3 reads CASSPLTSGGWEQYF. The CDR3 DNA is TGTGCCAGCAGTCCCCTCACTAGCGGGGGATGGGAGCAGTACTTC.

V gene TRBV11-2 combines with J gene TRBJ2-5; no reliable D call. CDR1 is SGHAT, CDR2 FQNNGV, per germline. The CDR3 spans 15 residues. V was clipped by 0 bases and J by 1 base, with 9 bases between them. CDR3 amino acids: CASSLERAVQETQYF. CDR3 nucleotides: TGTGCCAGCAGCTTAGAAAGGGCTGTCCAAGAGACCCAGTACTTC.

This chain links TRBV4-1 with TRBJ1-1; 8 nucleotides align to TRBD1. This CDR3 region has 15 residues. CDR1 is MGHRA, CDR2 YSYEKL, per germline. The J segment lost 3 bases and the V segment lost 3 bases, leaving 6 bases of the junction unmatched. The CDR3 bases are TGCGCCAGCAGCCAGCAGGGGGCCGGTGACACTGAAGCTTTCTTT. Its translation: CASSQQGAGDTEAFF.

The chain recombines TRBV6-1 with TRBJ2-7; D may correspond to TRBD1 or TRBD2 (6 bases each). The V and J ends lost 6 bases and 1 base respectively, with 16 bases between them. Germline V gives CDR1 MNHNS, CDR2 SASEGT. The CDR3 sequence is 15 residues long. CDR3 residues: CASRKGQGRSYEQYF. CDR3 coding DNA: TGTGCCAGCAGAAAGGGGCAGGGGAGGTCCTACGAGCAGTACTTC.

The rearrangement links TRBV27 to TRBJ2-1; D possibly uses TRBD1 or TRBD2 (5 bases each). Germline V gene sequence: CDR1 MNHEY, CDR2 SMNVEV (reference sequence). The CDR3 sequence is 13 residues long. Deletions cut 0 bases from V and 5 bases from J, with 5 bases between. CDR3 sequence (DNA): TGTGCCAGCAGTTTATCGGGGGACAATGAGCAGTTCTTC. Translating it yields CASSLSGDNEQFF.

The rearrangement uses TRBV7-9 and TRBJ1-1, with D possibly being TRBD1 (5 bases). CDR3 length: 15 amino acids. The germline gives CDR1 SEHNR, CDR2 FQNEAQ (reference sequence). Trimming left V 0 bases short and J 4 bases short, with 12 bases between. CDR3 nucleotide sequence: TGTGCCAGCAGCTTAGCCTCCAATAGGGGCACTGAAGCTTTCTTT. As protein: CASSLASNRGTEAFF.

The chain recombines TRBV27 with TRBJ1-4; the D is unclear. The CDR3 spans 16 residues. Germline CDR1 MNHEY, CDR2 SMNVEV (reference sequence). V was trimmed by 5 bases and J by 4 bases, leaving 17 bases between them. This chain's CDR3 is CASSQTHRVLNEKLFF. The DNA of the CDR3 is TGTGCCAGCAGTCAGACCCACCGGGTACTTAATGAAAAACTGTTTTTT. Complete variable domain (other parts from reference TRBV27 and TRBJ1-4): EAQVTQNPRYLITVTGKKLTVTCSQNMNHEYMSWYRQDPGLGLRQIYYSMNVEVTDKGDVPEGYKVSRKEKRNFPLILESPSPNQTSLYFCASSQTHRVLNEKLFFGSGTQLSVL.

In this sample, this clone turned up once. The chain uses TRBV7-2 and TRBJ1-1; D ambiguous. This CDR3 has 15 amino acids. V lost 5 bases and J 1 base, leaving 14 bases between the germline ends. The germline V gene encodes CDR1 SGHTA and CDR2 FQGNSA. The CDR3 coding sequence is TGTGCCAGCAGCCAAGACCCCAATCCGAACACTGAAGCTTTCTTT. It yields the protein CASSQDPNPNTEAFF. Filled out from reference TRBV7-2 and TRBJ1-1, the complete variable domain reads GAGVSQSPSNKVTEKGKDVELRCDPISGHTALYWYRQSLGQGLEFLIYFQGNSAPDKSGLPSDRFSAERTGGSVSTLTIQRTQQEDSAVYLCASSQDPNPNTEAFFGQGTRLTVV.

The rearrangement links TRBV30 to TRBJ2-7; 7 bases align to TRBD1. The germline gives CDR1 GTSNPN, CDR2 SVGIG (reference sequence). J lost 2 bases, V lost 1 base, and 5 bases had no gene match. The CDR3 loop spans 14 amino acids. The CDR3 region has the DNA TGTGCCTGGAGTGCCGCAGGGGGAACCTACGAGCAGTACTTC. As protein: CAWSAAGGTYEQYF.

This chain links TRBV4-1 with TRBJ2-1; D may be TRBD2 (5 bases). CDR3 length: 16 residues. V lost 0 bases to trimming and J lost 4 bases, with 13 bases between them. Per the germline V gene, CDR1 is MGHRA and CDR2 is YSYEKL. The CDR3, as DNA: TGCGCCAGCAGCCAAGATCACGGGGTGGGGTACAATGAGCAGTTCTTC. Protein product: CASSQDHGVGYNEQFF.

The chain uses TRBV7-9 and TRBJ2-7, with 7 bases identical to TRBD1. Germline V gene lookup returns CDR1 SEHNR and CDR2 FQNEAQ (reference sequence). This CDR3 is built from 15 residues. The trim removed 3 bases at V and 2 bases at J, leaving 7 bases unmatched. In nucleotides, the CDR3 is TGTGCCAGCAGCTTCCGGGACAGCCTTACCTACGAGCAGTACTTC. Its protein product is CASSFRDSLTYEQYF.

The gene calls are TRBV6-6 and TRBJ2-1; 7 bases fit TRBD2. Losses at the gene ends were 4 bases for V and 6 bases for J; bases not matched to a gene: 9. The CDR3 is 15 residues long. Germline-derived CDR1 and CDR2 are MNHNY and SVGAGI (reference sequence). CDR3 region: CASSSGSGDLNEQFF. The CDR3 nucleotides read TGTGCCAGCAGTTCAGGCAGCGGGGATCTCAATGAGCAGTTCTTC.

The V call is TRBV7-6, the J call TRBJ2-7; possible D gene TRBD2, 5 bases. Looked up from germline, CDR1 is SGHVS and CDR2 is FNYEAQ. This CDR3 has 13 residues. Trimming removed 5 bases at V and 1 base at J, with 9 bases between. The CDR3 protein is CASSRTDSYEQYF. DNA for the CDR3: TGTGCCAGCAGCCGGACTGATTCCTACGAGCAGTACTTC.

This clone was counted a single time. The chain recombines TRBV18 with TRBJ2-1; TRBD2 matches 7 bases. Germline-derived CDR1 and CDR2 are KGHSH and LQKENI. The ends lost 3 bases at V and 8 bases at J; junction bases unmatched: 16. This CDR3 is 17 amino acids long. This chain's CDR3 is CASSPRVVAGLADEQFF. CDR3 DNA: TGTGCCAGCTCACCCCGTGTAGTAGCGGGCTTGGCCGATGAGCAGTTCTTC.

This sequence joins TRBV6-1 and TRBJ2-1, with D maybe TRBD2 (6 bases). The V end was cut by 8 bases, the J end by 7 bases, with 12 bases between. Germline CDR1 MNHNS, CDR2 SASEGT. The CDR3 is 12 residues long. The CDR3, as DNA: TGTGCCAGCCTTAGCGGCTGGAATGAGCAGTTCTTC. Amino acids: CASLSGWNEQFF.

The rearrangement uses TRBV7-4 and TRBJ2-6, with D unresolved. Trimming removed 5 bases at V and 5 bases at J, with 22 bases between. This CDR3 region has 18 residues. The V gene's germline CDR1 is SGHVT and CDR2 SQSDAQ. CDR3 DNA sequence: TGTGCCAGCAGCGGAAACACCAGCTCACAAAGTCGGGCCAACGTCCTGACTTTC. Translation gives CASSGNTSSQSRANVLTF.

The V call is TRBV5-3, the J call TRBJ2-3; D gene uncertain. TRBV5-3 is known as an ORF, though its function is uncertain. With 8 bases removed from V and 4 bases from J, the gap between germline ends came to 17 bases. The CDR3 totals 14 residues. This chain's CDR3 is CASASISPADTQYF. The CDR3 DNA follows: TGTGCCAGCGCCTCGATTTCTCCCGCAGATACGCAGTATTTT.

J is TRBJ2-7 and V is TRBV4-1, with TRBD2 identical over 9 bases. Germline CDR1 is MGHRA and CDR2 is YSYEKL. The length of the CDR3 is 14 residues. The V segment lost 5 bases and the J segment 5 bases; nucleotides outside the gene matches: 7. CDR3 coding DNA: TGCGCCAGCAGCTCGCCGGGGACTAGCCACGAGCAGTACTTC. Its translation is CASSSPGTSHEQYF.

The chain carries TRBV7-9 and TRBJ1-2, with 9 bases fitting TRBD1. Germline V gene data show CDR1 as SEHNR and CDR2 as FQNEAQ (reference sequence). Trimming at V came to 6 bases and at J to 4 bases, leaving 3 bases not matched to a gene. This CDR3 has 13 amino acids. CDR3 residues: CASRLTGGYGYTF. In DNA form, the CDR3 reads TGTGCCAGCAGACTGACAGGGGGCTATGGCTACACCTTC.

This clone was found once. Other DNA variants within this sample encode the same CDR3. The rearrangement uses TRBV2 and TRBJ1-1; a weak D match, TRBD1 (5 bases). This CDR3 comprises 13 residues. Germline-derived CDR1 and CDR2 are SNHLY and FYNNEI. V dropped 11 bases and J dropped 1 base, with 14 bases sitting between them. The CDR3, as DNA: TGTGCCGAGTGGGGGGTGGGGAACACTGAAGCTTTCTTT. Residues: CAEWGVGNTEAFF.

The rearrangement links TRBV15 to TRBJ2-5, with TRBD2 identical over 8 bases. Germline CDR1 LNHNV, CDR2 YYDKDF (reference sequence). V dropped 5 bases and J dropped 1; count of bases not matched to a gene: 9. This CDR3 comprises 16 residues. CDR3: CATSRGAGGGQETQYF. The CDR3 DNA reads as TGTGCCACCAGCCGTGGGGCGGGGGGCGGCCAAGAGACCCAGTACTTC.